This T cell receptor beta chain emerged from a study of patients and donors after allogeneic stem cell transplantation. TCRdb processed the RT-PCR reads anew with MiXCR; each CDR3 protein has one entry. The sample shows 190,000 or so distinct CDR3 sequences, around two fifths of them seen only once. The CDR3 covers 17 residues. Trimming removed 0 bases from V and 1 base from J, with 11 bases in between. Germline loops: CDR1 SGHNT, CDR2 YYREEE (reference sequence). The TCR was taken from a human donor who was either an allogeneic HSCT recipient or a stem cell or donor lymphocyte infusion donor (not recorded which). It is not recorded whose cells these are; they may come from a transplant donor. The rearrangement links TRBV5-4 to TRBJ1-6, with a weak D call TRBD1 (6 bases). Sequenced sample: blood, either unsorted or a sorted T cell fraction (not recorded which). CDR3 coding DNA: TGTGCCAGCAGCTTGGAACTGGGGGCATCCTATAATTCACCCCTCCACTTT. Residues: CASSLELGASYNSPLHF.